This is a list of T cell receptor beta chains from one sample in a study of blood T cells in healthy people across ages. TCRdb reprocessed the 5' RACE reads with MiXCR, giving one entry per CDR3 protein. The sample includes about 680,000 distinct CDR3 sequences, 49% seen only once; the top ten take 25% to 35%. The source material was blood. These TCRs come from a woman in her sixties in good health. CDR3s include the opening cysteine and the closing phenylalanine or tryptophan. The D gene is left open where the match is weak. The size entry is marked missing in some rows and otherwise reads once, few, many or a size class.

clone size	D gene	V gene	J gene	CDR3 protein	CDR3 DNA
NA	NA	TRBV29-1	TRBJ2-5	CSVEELGGGEQYF	TGCAGCGTTGAAGAGTTAGGAGGCGGGGAGCAGTACTTC
few	NA	TRBV5-6	TRBJ1-1	CASSLARRDTEAFF	TGTGCCAGCAGCTTGGCCAGGCGGGACACTGAAGCTTTCTTT
NA	TRBD2	TRBV20-1	TRBJ2-1	CSARKREGGEQFF	TGCAGTGCTAGAAAGCGGGAGGGCGGTGAGCAGTTCTTC
NA	NA	TRBV7-2	TRBJ1-2	CASSFPGGRVYGYTF	TGTGCCAGCAGCTTCCCTGGGGGGCGCGTTTATGGCTACACCTTC
many	TRBD2	TRBV10-3	TRBJ2-1	CAISPPSGRQREQFF	TGTGCCATCAGCCCCCCTAGCGGGAGACAGCGTGAGCAGTTCTTC
NA	NA	TRBV20-1	TRBJ2-3	CSARDLPGVGNTQYF	TGCAGTGCTAGAGATCTCCCGGGAGTTGGGAATACGCAGTATTTT
many	NA	TRBV6-5	TRBJ2-7	CASSYSTVSSSYEQYF	TGTGCCAGCAGTTACTCGACCGTCAGCAGCTCCTACGAGCAGTACTTC
few	NA	TRBV7-9	TRBJ2-3	CASKKPGVVTDTQYF	TGTGCCAGCAAAAAGCCGGGGGTTGTTACAGATACGCAGTATTTT
few	TRBD2	TRBV7-2	TRBJ2-5	CASSLEGRASGSMETQYF	TGTGCCAGCAGCTTAGAAGGCAGGGCTAGCGGGAGTATGGAGACCCAGTACTTC
NA	TRBD1	TRBV6-1	TRBJ1-2	CASSEGVGKTGTYGYTF	TGTGCCAGCAGCGAAGGAGTGGGGAAGACAGGGACCTATGGCTACACCTTC
NA	NA	TRBV20-1	TRBJ1-5	CSAREATAGINQPQHF	TGCAGTGCTAGAGAGGCTACGGCAGGGATTAATCAGCCCCAGCATTTT
NA	NA	TRBV20-1	TRBJ2-3	CSARDRLAAHFYTQYF	TGCAGTGCTAGAGATCGGCTAGCAGCACACTTTTATACGCAGTATTTT
NA	TRBD1	TRBV9	TRBJ1-4	CASSLTSTGVGEELFF	TGTGCCAGCAGCTTAACCTCGACAGGGGTGGGAGAAGAACTGTTTTTT
NA	TRBD1	TRBV6-2/TRBV6-3	TRBJ1-2	CASTPTGNYGYTF	TGTGCCAGCACCCCGACAGGGAACTATGGCTACACCTTC
NA	NA	TRBV5-1	TRBJ2-1	CASSFEGFINEQFF	TGCGCCAGCAGCTTCGAGGGATTTATCAATGAGCAGTTCTTC
NA	NA	TRBV5-1	TRBJ2-3	CASSLGTTSTDTQYF	TGCGCCAGCAGCTTGGGTACTACTAGCACAGATACGCAGTATTTT
NA	NA	TRBV20-1	TRBJ2-3	CSATERDTQYF	TGCAGTGCGACGGAGAGGGATACGCAGTATTTT
many	NA	TRBV9	TRBJ2-1	CASSVVGVSYNEQFF	TGTGCCAGCAGCGTAGTCGGGGTCTCCTACAATGAGCAGTTCTTC
NA	NA	TRBV11-2	TRBJ2-1	CASSFGGDNNEQFF	TGTGCCAGCAGCTTTGGCGGGGACAACAATGAGCAGTTCTTC
NA	NA	TRBV6-1	TRBJ2-5	CASSGRVGIQQETQYF	TGTGCCAGCAGTGGTCGGGTTGGAATACAACAAGAGACCCAGTACTTC
once	NA	TRBV6-2/TRBV6-3	TRBJ1-2	CASELGGGYGYTF	TGTGCCAGCGAATTAGGCGGGGGCTATGGCTACACCTTC
once	NA	TRBV20-1	TRBJ2-3	CSATGPLRSDTQYF	TGCAGTGCAACGGGCCCCCTGCGATCAGATACGCAGTATTTT
few	NA	TRBV20-1	TRBJ2-3	CSARDLGTRPDTQYF	TGCAGTGCTCGGGACCTAGGAACTCGCCCAGATACGCAGTATTTT
NA	NA	TRBV7-3	TRBJ2-2	CASSMRGTGELFF	TGTGCCAGCAGCATGAGAGGGACCGGGGAGCTGTTTTTT
NA	TRBD1	TRBV10-3	TRBJ2-5	CAISEPGGAGETQYF	TGTGCCATCAGTGAACCAGGGGGCGCGGGGGAGACCCAGTACTTC
NA	NA	TRBV5-1	TRBJ2-1	CASSLGGANEQFF	TGCGCCAGCAGCTTGGGGGGGGCAAATGAGCAGTTCTTC
few	NA	TRBV27	TRBJ1-5	CASSLWGTNNQPQHF	TGTGCCAGCAGTTTATGGGGGACTAACAATCAGCCCCAGCATTTT
few	NA	TRBV7-2	TRBJ2-7	CASAGLSYEQYF	TGTGCCAGCGCCGGGTTATCCTACGAGCAGTACTTC
many	TRBD1	TRBV4-3	TRBJ2-1	CASSPQIDRANEQFF	TGCGCCAGCAGCCCGCAGATTGACAGGGCCAATGAGCAGTTCTTC
few	NA	TRBV5-1	TRBJ2-1	CASSLMVNEQFF	TGCGCCAGCAGCTTGATGGTGAATGAGCAGTTCTTC
few	NA	TRBV6-5	TRBJ2-7	CASRRAGQLIYEQYF	TGTGCCAGCAGACGTGCCGGACAGCTGATCTACGAGCAGTACTTC
NA	TRBD2	TRBV7-2	TRBJ2-5	CASSLVGTSGSRNEQYF	TGTGCCAGCAGCTTAGTAGGGACTAGCGGGAGCAGGAATGAGCAGTACTTC
NA	TRBD1	TRBV7-2	TRBJ2-2	CASSLGQGGRTGELFF	TGTGCCAGCAGCCTTGGACAGGGAGGACGCACCGGGGAGCTGTTTTTT
many	NA	TRBV7-9	TRBJ2-5	CASSPQLGPYQETQYF	TGTGCCAGCAGCCCTCAGCTCGGACCTTACCAAGAGACCCAGTACTTC
many	NA	TRBV20-1	TRBJ2-7	CSASRTVAETYEQYF	TGCAGTGCTAGTAGGACAGTAGCGGAGACCTACGAGCAGTACTTC
few	TRBD1	TRBV20-1	TRBJ1-2	CSPLPLPGQNNLDGYTF	TGCAGTCCCCTCCCCTTACCGGGACAGAACAACTTGGATGGCTACACCTTC
NA	NA	TRBV5-5	TRBJ2-1	CASRLQLSSYNEQFF	TGTGCCAGCAGGCTTCAGTTGAGCTCCTACAATGAGCAGTTCTTC
NA	NA	TRBV20-1	TRBJ1-1	CSPLKILNTEAFF	TGCAGTCCTTTAAAAATTCTGAACACTGAAGCTTTCTTT
NA	TRBD2	TRBV30	TRBJ2-5	CAWSASGEETQYF	TGTGCCTGGAGCGCTAGCGGAGAAGAGACCCAGTACTTC
many	NA	TRBV20-1	TRBJ2-1	CSAHKSYEQFF	TGCAGTGCCCATAAGAGCTATGAGCAGTTCTTC
NA	NA	TRBV20-1	TRBJ2-7	CSARDPRGGSYEQYF	TGCAGTGCTAGAGATCCTAGGGGGGGTTCTTACGAGCAGTACTTC
NA	NA	TRBV7-2	TRBJ1-1	CASSSTVDTEAFF	TGTGCCAGCAGCTCCACGGTAGACACTGAAGCTTTCTTT
few	NA	TRBV11-2	TRBJ1-6	CASSFVATENSPLHF	TGTGCCAGCAGCTTCGTGGCGACTGAGAATTCACCCCTCCACTTT
few	TRBD2	TRBV7-8	TRBJ2-1	CASSFREGEQFF	TGTGCCAGCAGCTTTAGGGAGGGCGAGCAGTTCTTC
NA	TRBD2	TRBV3-1	TRBJ2-2	CASIAAASGNTGELFF	TGTGCCAGCATTGCCGCTGCTAGCGGGAACACCGGGGAGCTGTTTTTT
NA	NA	TRBV6-2/TRBV6-3	TRBJ2-3	CASSYPPDTQYF	TGTGCCAGCAGTTACCCCCCAGATACGCAGTATTTT
few	NA	TRBV20-1	TRBJ1-6	CSASLGGRAAYNSPLHF	TGCAGTGCTAGTTTGGGGGGTCGGGCTGCCTATAATTCACCCCTCCACTTT
NA	TRBD2	TRBV29-1	TRBJ2-7	CSVGSSGYNEQYF	TGCAGCGTTGGTTCTAGCGGTTACAATGAGCAGTACTTC
few	TRBD2	TRBV7-2	TRBJ2-5	CARGAISGRSGEQYF	TGTGCCAGAGGAGCAATTAGCGGGAGGTCGGGGGAGCAGTACTTC
few	NA	TRBV7-9	TRBJ2-3	CASSLFPKIDTQYF	TGTGCCAGCAGCTTATTTCCCAAGATAGATACGCAGTATTTT
few	TRBD1	TRBV7-9	TRBJ2-7	CASSLDGTGGEQYF	TGTGCCAGCAGCTTAGACGGGACAGGGGGAGAGCAGTACTTC
NA	TRBD2	TRBV29-1	TRBJ2-3	CSVGGGRDTDTQYF	TGCAGCGTTGGTGGGGGGAGGGACACAGATACGCAGTATTTT
NA	TRBD1	TRBV20-1	TRBJ1-5	CSARAGTGTYSNQPQHF	TGCAGTGCTAGAGCCGGGACAGGGACCTATAGCAATCAGCCCCAGCATTTT
NA	TRBD2	TRBV9	TRBJ2-7	CASSPTSGDYNEQYF	TGTGCCAGCAGCCCGACTAGCGGGGACTACAATGAGCAGTACTTC
NA	TRBD1	TRBV3-1	TRBJ2-7	CASSLRTGNSYNEQYF	TGTGCCAGCAGCCTTCGGACAGGGAACTCCTACAATGAGCAGTACTTC